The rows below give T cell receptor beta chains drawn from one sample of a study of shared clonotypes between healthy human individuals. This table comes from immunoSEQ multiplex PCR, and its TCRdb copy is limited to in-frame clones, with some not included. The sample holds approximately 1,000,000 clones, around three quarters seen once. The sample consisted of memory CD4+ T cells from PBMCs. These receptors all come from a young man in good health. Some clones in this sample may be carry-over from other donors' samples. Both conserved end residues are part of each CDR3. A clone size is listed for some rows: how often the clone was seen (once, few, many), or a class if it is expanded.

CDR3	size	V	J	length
CASSSPGQGETQYF	many	TRBV7-3	TRBJ2-5	14
CASSPLRGGHYGYTF	NA	TRBV7-9	TRBJ1-2	15
CSGGQGDYGYTF	NA	TRBV29-1	TRBJ1-2	12
CASSRDRPYEQYF	few	TRBV11-1	TRBJ2-7	13
CASSPRLEAGTYNEQFF	few	TRBV7-9	TRBJ2-1	17
CASSQAPVSGGTIYF	NA	TRBV4-3	TRBJ1-3	15
CASSQNSGSGNEQFF	NA	TRBV7-3	TRBJ2-1	15
CASSPTGVADTQYF	NA	TRBV5-4	TRBJ2-3	14
CASSSSGTGLFF	NA	TRBV6-6	TRBJ2-1	12
CASKTGTSRGYTF	NA	TRBV19	TRBJ1-2	13
CAISGTTYGYTF	few	TRBV10-3	TRBJ1-2	12
CASSEFRGAGTEAFF	few	TRBV2	TRBJ1-1	15
CASSSTGEPTSGYTF	NA	TRBV28	TRBJ1-2	15
CASSLIQGRAGTDTQYF	NA	TRBV27	TRBJ2-3	17
CASSEGVGSPSTDTQYF	NA	TRBV6-1	TRBJ2-3	17
CASSPQAGYSNQPQHF	NA	TRBV7-2	TRBJ1-5	16
CASMGTSGIYNEQFF	NA	TRBV2	TRBJ2-1	15
CASSPAYNEQFF	NA	TRBV7-2	TRBJ2-1	12
CASSLADSNQPQHF	NA	TRBV5-1	TRBJ1-5	14
CASRAYVMNEQFF	NA	TRBV11-2	TRBJ2-1	13
CASSFLRAYGYTF	few	TRBV19	TRBJ1-2	13
CSVRTTHTEAFF	NA	TRBV29-1	TRBJ1-1	12
CASSGVGRQNIQYF	once	TRBV25-1	TRBJ2-4	14
CASSLSFAGQGGTGELFF	NA	TRBV27	TRBJ2-2	18
CASSAKRARPQHF	few	TRBV2	TRBJ1-5	13
CASSQDGGGRTDTQYF	NA	TRBV4-1	TRBJ2-3	16
CASSPGAAKSSYNEQFF	NA	TRBV4-1	TRBJ2-1	17
CASSVDGGQRETQYF	NA	TRBV9	TRBJ2-5	15
CAWSPGPLSGGYTF	NA	TRBV30	TRBJ1-2	14
CASSLIYGYGYTF	NA	TRBV28	TRBJ1-2	13
CASSLAGTGGEEQFF	NA	TRBV5-1	TRBJ2-1	15
CASSPTAGGSQQEQFF	NA	TRBV5-1	TRBJ2-1	16
CASSPKTGRTPSVEAFF	NA	TRBV7-8	TRBJ1-1	17
CASSGNEREARQWYF	NA	TRBV11-2	TRBJ2-7	15
CASSPRGYTGELFF	few	TRBV7-2	TRBJ2-2	14
CASSPYSYDNEQFF	NA	TRBV5-4	TRBJ2-1	14
CASSLVPQGTEAFF	NA	TRBV5-1	TRBJ1-1	14
CASGGGNIQYF	NA	TRBV6-5	TRBJ2-4	11
CASSLAPGTGMDTQYF	NA	TRBV7-9	TRBJ2-3	16
CASVRINAGTIKPQHF	NA	TRBV12-5	TRBJ1-5	16
CSVLFRTGQPQHF	NA	TRBV29-1	TRBJ1-5	13
CASSQAGGASYNEQFF	NA	TRBV4-2	TRBJ2-1	16
CASSPPGQDYEQYF	NA	TRBV28	TRBJ2-7	14
CASSVRLADYSEQYF	NA	TRBV9	TRBJ2-7	15
CASSLGTGGGTGELFF	NA	TRBV5-1	TRBJ2-2	16